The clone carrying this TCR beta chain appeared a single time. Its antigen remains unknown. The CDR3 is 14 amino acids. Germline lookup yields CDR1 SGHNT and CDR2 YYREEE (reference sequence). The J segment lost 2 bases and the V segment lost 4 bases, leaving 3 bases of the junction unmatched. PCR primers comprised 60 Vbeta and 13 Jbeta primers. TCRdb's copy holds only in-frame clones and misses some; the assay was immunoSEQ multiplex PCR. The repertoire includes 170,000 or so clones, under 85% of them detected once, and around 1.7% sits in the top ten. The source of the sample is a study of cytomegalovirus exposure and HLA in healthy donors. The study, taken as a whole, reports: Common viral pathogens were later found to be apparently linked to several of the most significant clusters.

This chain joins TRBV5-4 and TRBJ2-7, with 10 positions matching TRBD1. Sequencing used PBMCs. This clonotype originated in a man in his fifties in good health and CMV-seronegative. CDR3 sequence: CASSRTGGAYEQYF. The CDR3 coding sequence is TGTGCCAGCAGCCGGACAGGGGGAGCCTACGAGCAGTACTTC.